The next 24 T cell receptor beta chains were all read from a single sample in a study of cytomegalovirus exposure and HLA in healthy donors. The PCR was carried out with 60 Vbeta primers and 13 Jbeta primers. Using immunoSEQ multiplex PCR, the repertoire was profiled, and TCRdb retains in-frame clones only, with some absent. The table has some 160,000 clones, 84% seen once. Sequenced sample: PBMCs. Source of these receptors: a man aged 18 to 29 in good health and CMV-seronegative.

The rearrangement uses TRBV30 and TRBJ2-1; a possible D gene is TRBD2 (5 bases). Trimming took off 6 bases at V and 7 bases at J, with 19 bases between the two ends. Germline lookup yields CDR1 GTSNPN and CDR2 SVGIG (reference sequence). This CDR3 has 14 amino acids. The CDR3 sequence: CACTRGFGLNEQFF. CDR3 coding DNA: TGTGCCTGTACGCGAGGGTTTGGCCTAAATGAGCAGTTCTTC.

V and J are TRBV5-1 and TRBJ2-1; D perhaps matches TRBD2 (6 bases). The CDR3 spans 15 residues. CDR1 is SGHRS and CDR2 is YFSETQ in the germline V gene. V lost 1 base and J 9 bases, leaving 17 bases between the germline ends. The CDR3 here is CASSLRVGEVPEQFF. For the CDR3, the DNA is TGCGCCAGCAGCTTGCGTGTGGGGGAGGTTCCTGAGCAGTTCTTC.

This chain links TRBV15 with TRBJ1-2; unclear D gene. Trimming took 4 bases from V and 8 from J, leaving 20 bases between them. CDR3 length: 15 amino acids. The germline gives CDR1 LNHNV, CDR2 YYDKDF (reference sequence). CDR3 DNA: TGTGCCACCAGCAACATCTGGGAGGGAGCGGAGGGCTACACCTTC. Its translation: CATSNIWEGAEGYTF.

This chain connects TRBV2 to TRBJ1-6; 7 nucleotides match TRBD1. This CDR3 comprises 14 residues. J lost 9 bases, V lost 5 bases, and 7 bases had no gene match. Germline CDR1 reads SNHLY; CDR2 reads FYNNEI. This chain's CDR3 is CASSPDRAGSPLHF. The CDR3, as DNA: TGTGCCAGCAGTCCAGACAGGGCAGGTTCACCCCTCCACTTT.

The sample holds one count of this clone. The chain is built from TRBV30 and TRBJ2-1, with TRBD2 matching 8 bases. Germline V CDR1 and CDR2: GTSNPN, SVGIG (reference sequence). V lost 5 bases, J lost 2 bases, and 5 bases stayed unmatched. This CDR3 contains 14 residues. The chain's CDR3 is CAWGTSGPYNEQFF. In nucleotides, the CDR3 is TGTGCCTGGGGAACTAGCGGACCCTACAATGAGCAGTTCTTC.

The chain combines TRBV7-3 with TRBJ2-1; 9 positions agree with TRBD2. Germline V CDR1 and CDR2: SGHTA, FQGTGA. The CDR3 is made up of 15 amino acids. V lost 5 bases, J lost 2 bases, and 4 bases stayed unmatched. CDR3 sequence (DNA): TGTGCCAGCAGCACAACTAGCGGGCCCTACAATGAGCAGTTCTTC. The encoded protein is CASSTTSGPYNEQFF.

This sequence joins TRBV29-1 and TRBJ2-1; the match to TRBD2 covers 10 bases. V gave up 6 bases and J gave up 7 bases; unmatched junction bases: 24. The CDR3 runs 19 residues. From germline, CDR1 is SQVTM and CDR2 ANQGSEA. CDR3 residues: CSVDSNSGDLAGVGNEQFF. CDR3 DNA: TGCAGCGTAGACTCTAACTCGGGGGACCTAGCGGGAGTAGGAAATGAGCAGTTCTTC.

The genes are TRBV27 and TRBJ2-1; TRBD1 agrees at 9 bases. From germline, CDR1 is MNHEY and CDR2 SMNVEV (reference sequence). The CDR3 consists of 16 residues. Trimming took 3 bases from V and 2 from J; bases not matched to a gene: 5. The CDR3 nucleotides read TGTGCCAGCAGTTTGGCTCGGACAGGGGCCTACAATGAGCAGTTCTTC. Translated, it gives CASSLARTGAYNEQFF.

This chain uses TRBV6-4 with TRBJ2-5; TRBD2 matches 11 bases. In germline, CDR1 is MRHNA, CDR2 SNTAGT. Trimming at V came to 6 bases and at J to 4 bases, leaving 7 bases not matched to a gene. CDR3 size: 15 residues. The CDR3 region is CASRILAGVAETQYF. Here the CDR3 DNA reads TGTGCCAGCAGAATACTAGCGGGAGTTGCAGAGACCCAGTACTTC.

The rearrangement uses TRBV19 and TRBJ1-2; 8 bases match TRBD1. The V gene end was trimmed by 6 bases and the J gene end by 3 bases; junction bases not matched to a gene: 12. The length of the CDR3 is 16 residues. Germline CDR1 reads LNHDA; CDR2 reads SQIVND (reference sequence). CDR3 in DNA: TGTGCCAGTAGCCCGTCAGGGGGCGAGCGGGACTATGGCTACACCTTC. Amino acids: CASSPSGGERDYGYTF. Together with reference TRBV19 and TRBJ1-2, the CDR3 gives the full variable domain: DGGITQSPKYLFRKEGQNVTLSCEQNLNHDAMYWYRQDPGQGLRLIYYSQIVNDFQKGDIAEGYSVSREKKESFPLTVTSAQKNPTAFYLCASSPSGGERDYGYTFGSGTRLTVV.

As regards this clone: The junction and the germline gene differ at one end; a read error may be behind it. This rearrangement joins TRBV7-3 to TRBJ2-1; D not resolved. Germline CDR1 and CDR2: SGHTA and FQGTGA. This CDR3 is 15 amino acids long. CDR3 DNA sequence: TGTGCCAGCAGCCTAACAGCTCTGGCCTACAATGAGCAGTTCTTC. The encoded protein is CASSLTALAYNEQFF.

The gene calls are TRBV9 and TRBJ1-2; 9 bases match TRBD1. Germline V gene sequence: CDR1 SGDLS, CDR2 YYNGEE. V lost 4 bases, J lost 4 bases, and 11 bases stayed unmatched. There are 16 residues in the CDR3. The CDR3 loop is CASSTRLGQGGYGYTF. As DNA, the CDR3 is TGTGCCAGCAGCACCCGCTTGGGACAGGGAGGCTATGGCTACACCTTC.

The genes are TRBV21-1 and TRBJ2-7; the table names TRBD1, a call not compared with the DNA. TRBV21-1 counts as a pseudogene. The CDR3 loop spans 16 amino acids. DNA of the CDR3: TGTGCCAGCAGCAAATCCCCAGGGTCCGGGCAATACGAGCAGTACTTC. Protein product: CASSKSPGSGQYEQYF.

V usage is TRBV7-8 and J usage is TRBJ1-3; D unresolved. Trimming cost V 1 base and J 3 bases, with 13 bases left between them. Germline assignment: CDR1 SGHVS and CDR2 FQNEAQ. The CDR3 spans 16 residues. The CDR3 here is CASSLVQQTFGNTIYF. DNA of the CDR3: TGTGCCAGCAGCTTAGTCCAACAGACATTTGGAAACACCATATATTTT.

The chain combines TRBV14 with TRBJ1-6; D remains ambiguous. The CDR3 contains 16 residues. Trimming left V 4 bases short and J 16 bases short, with 26 bases between. CDR1 is SGHDN and CDR2 is FVKESK in the germline V gene. The CDR3 DNA reads as TGTGCCAGCAGCCCGAGGGAGGGTTCGAGTAAGGGTAGTCTCCACTTT. This codes for CASSPREGSSKGSLHF.

This rearrangement joins TRBV2 to TRBJ2-2, with D possibly being TRBD1 (5 bases). This CDR3 has 14 residues. V lost 3 bases and J 3 bases, leaving 8 bases between the germline ends. Looked up from germline, CDR1 is SNHLY and CDR2 is FYNNEI. This CDR3 reads CASSDVGDTGELFF. The CDR3 DNA sequence: TGTGCCAGCAGTGATGTAGGGGACACCGGGGAGCTGTTTTTT.

The DNA of the CDR3 is TGTGCCAGCAGTTCGAACTCAGGGAATCAGCCCCAGCATTTT. Protein sequence: CASSSNSGNQPQHF. The rearrangement joins TRBV28 to TRBJ1-5; a possible D gene is TRBD1 (5 bases). The CDR3 totals 14 residues. Between the trimmed V and J ends, which lost 4 bases and 4 bases, there was a span of 11 bases. CDR1 MDHEN and CDR2 SYDVKM come from the germline V gene.

V usage is TRBV7-2 and J usage is TRBJ2-3, with TRBD2 as a possible D gene (5 bases). Germline-derived CDR1 and CDR2 are SGHTA and FQGNSA. Trimming took off 5 bases at V and 8 bases at J, with 11 bases between the two ends. This CDR3 is 12 amino acids long. The CDR3 sequence: CASSVYRGTQYF. CDR3 bases: TGTGCCAGCAGCGTATACCGGGGTACGCAGTATTTT.

The chain is built from TRBV7-9 and TRBJ1-1; maybe TRBD1 (6 bases). Germline lookup yields CDR1 SEHNR and CDR2 FQNEAQ (reference sequence). Between the trimmed V and J ends, which lost 2 bases and 1 base, there was a span of 17 bases. The CDR3 covers 17 residues. DNA of the CDR3: TGTGCCAGCAGCTTACTGGCAGGACAGATACAGAACACTGAAGCTTTCTTT. As protein: CASSLLAGQIQNTEAFF.

The chain links TRBV18 to TRBJ1-1; 9 bases are shared with TRBD1. Germline V gene lookup returns CDR1 KGHSH and CDR2 LQKENI. Trimming cost V 5 bases and J 3 bases; bases outside gene matches: 4. The CDR3 totals 14 residues. CDR3 coding DNA: TGTGCCAGCTCAACAGGACAGGGGCACACTGAAGCTTTCTTT. It translates to CASSTGQGHTEAFF.

J is TRBJ2-5 and V is TRBV6-4; perhaps TRBD2 as D (5 bases). This CDR3 contains 12 residues. Between the trimmed V and J ends, which lost 10 bases and 2 bases, there was a span of 11 bases. From germline, CDR1 is MRHNA and CDR2 SNTAGT. This chain's CDR3 is CAKPLGQETQYF. CDR3 nucleotides: TGTGCCAAACCACTAGGTCAAGAGACCCAGTACTTC.

V usage is TRBV15 and J usage is TRBJ1-5, with D tentatively TRBD1 (5 bases). The CDR3 totals 15 residues. The ends were cut back, 6 bases at V and 2 bases at J, with 14 bases in the middle. Germline V lookup: CDR1 LNHNV, CDR2 YYDKDF (reference sequence). This CDR3 reads CATSTGGVGNQPQHF. The DNA for the CDR3 is TGTGCCACCAGTACGGGGGGTGTTGGCAATCAGCCCCAGCATTTT.

This rearrangement joins TRBV5-6 to TRBJ1-1, with 7 bases aligning to TRBD1. The CDR3 covers 15 residues. V shed 0 bases, J shed 5 bases, and the junction held 7 bases outside the gene matches. Germline CDR1 is SGHDT and CDR2 is YYEEEE. CDR3 loop: CASSLVEGALTEAFF. As DNA, the CDR3 is TGTGCCAGCAGCTTGGTGGAGGGGGCGCTGACTGAAGCTTTCTTT.

The chain combines TRBV27 with TRBJ2-7, with 7 bases matching TRBD2. CDR1 is MNHEY, CDR2 SMNVEV, per germline (reference sequence). This CDR3 contains 15 residues. V was clipped by 5 bases and J by 6 bases; unmatched bases: 13. CDR3 sequence reads: CASSVLGGGDGEQYF. The DNA for the CDR3 is TGTGCCAGCAGTGTTCTCGGGGGAGGGGATGGCGAGCAGTACTTC.